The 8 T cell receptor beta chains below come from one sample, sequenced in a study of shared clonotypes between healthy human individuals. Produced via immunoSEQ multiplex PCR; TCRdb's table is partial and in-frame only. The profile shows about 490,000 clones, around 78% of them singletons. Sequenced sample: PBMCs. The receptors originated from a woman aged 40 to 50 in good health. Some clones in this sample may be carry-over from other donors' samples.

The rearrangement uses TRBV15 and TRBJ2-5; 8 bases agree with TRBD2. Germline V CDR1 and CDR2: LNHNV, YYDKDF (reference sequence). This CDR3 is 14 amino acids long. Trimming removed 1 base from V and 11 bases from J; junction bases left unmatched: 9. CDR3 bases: TGTGCCACCAGCAGAGGCAAGCGGGAGATTGAGCAGTACTTC. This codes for CATSRGKREIEQYF.

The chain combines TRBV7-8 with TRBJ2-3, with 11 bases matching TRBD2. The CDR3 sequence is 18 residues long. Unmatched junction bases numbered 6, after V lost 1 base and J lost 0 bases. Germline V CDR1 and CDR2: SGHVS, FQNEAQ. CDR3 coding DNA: TGTGCCAGCAGCTTAGGTCTAGCGGGAGGCTCTAGCACAGATACGCAGTATTTT. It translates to CASSLGLAGGSSTDTQYF.

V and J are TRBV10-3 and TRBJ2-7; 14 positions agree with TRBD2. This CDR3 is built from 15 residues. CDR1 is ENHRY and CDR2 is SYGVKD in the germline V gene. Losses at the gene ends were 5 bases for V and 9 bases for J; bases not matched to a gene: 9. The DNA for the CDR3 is TGTGCCATCAGTCAAAGACTAGCGGGAGGGCCCACGCAGTACTTC. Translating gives CAISQRLAGGPTQYF.

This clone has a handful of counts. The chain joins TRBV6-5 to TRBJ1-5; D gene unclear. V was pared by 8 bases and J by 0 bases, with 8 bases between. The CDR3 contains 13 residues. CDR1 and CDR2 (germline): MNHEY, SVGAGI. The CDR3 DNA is TGTGCCAGCCGACCCAATAGCAATCAGCCCCAGCATTTT. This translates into CASRPNSNQPQHF.

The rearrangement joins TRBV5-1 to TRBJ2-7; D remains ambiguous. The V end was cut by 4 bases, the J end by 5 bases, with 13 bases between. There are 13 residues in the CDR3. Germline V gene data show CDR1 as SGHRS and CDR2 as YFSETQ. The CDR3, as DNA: TGCGCCAGCAGCGACGTGGGGTCCAACGAGCAGTACTTC. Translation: CASSDVGSNEQYF.

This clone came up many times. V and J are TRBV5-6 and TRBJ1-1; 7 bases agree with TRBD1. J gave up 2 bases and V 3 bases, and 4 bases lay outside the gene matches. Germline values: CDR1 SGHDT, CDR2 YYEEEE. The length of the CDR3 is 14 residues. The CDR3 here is CASSSGQPNTEAFF. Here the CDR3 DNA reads TGTGCCAGCAGCTCGGGACAGCCCAACACTGAAGCTTTCTTT.

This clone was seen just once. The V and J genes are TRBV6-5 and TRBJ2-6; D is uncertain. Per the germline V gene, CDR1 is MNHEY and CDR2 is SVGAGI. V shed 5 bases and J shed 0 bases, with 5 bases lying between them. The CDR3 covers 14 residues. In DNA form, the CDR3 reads TGTGCCAGCAGTACCCTCTCTGGGGCCAACGTCCTGACTTTC. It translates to CASSTLSGANVLTF.

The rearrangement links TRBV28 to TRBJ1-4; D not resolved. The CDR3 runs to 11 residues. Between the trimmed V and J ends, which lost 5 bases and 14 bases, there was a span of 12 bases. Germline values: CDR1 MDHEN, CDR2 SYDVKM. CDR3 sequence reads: CASSNPRRLFF. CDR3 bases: TGTGCCAGCAGTAATCCGCGGAGGCTGTTTTTT.